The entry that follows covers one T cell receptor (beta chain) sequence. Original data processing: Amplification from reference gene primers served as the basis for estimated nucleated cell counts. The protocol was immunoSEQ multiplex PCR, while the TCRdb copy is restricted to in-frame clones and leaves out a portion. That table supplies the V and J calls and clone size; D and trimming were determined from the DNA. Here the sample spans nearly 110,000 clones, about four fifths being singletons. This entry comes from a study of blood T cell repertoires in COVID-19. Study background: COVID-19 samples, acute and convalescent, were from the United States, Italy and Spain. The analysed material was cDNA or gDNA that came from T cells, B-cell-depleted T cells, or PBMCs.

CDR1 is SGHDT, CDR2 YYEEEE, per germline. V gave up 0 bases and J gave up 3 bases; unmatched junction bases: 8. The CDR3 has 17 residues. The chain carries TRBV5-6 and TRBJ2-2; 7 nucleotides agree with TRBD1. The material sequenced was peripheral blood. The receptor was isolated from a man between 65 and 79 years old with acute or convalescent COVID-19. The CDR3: CASSLALTGWDTGELFF. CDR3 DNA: TGTGCCAGCAGCTTGGCCCTGACAGGGTGGGACACCGGGGAGCTGTTTTTT.